A selection of T cell receptor beta chains follows, all from one sample in a study of post-analysis software for immune sequencing data. TCRdb reprocessed the PCR reads with MiXCR, giving one entry per CDR3 protein. The sample carries 650,000 to 900,000 distinct CDR3 sequences, 46% recorded once. Sequenced: blood. These receptors all stem from a girl between 10 and 17 years old with multiple sclerosis. CDR3s include the opening cysteine and the closing phenylalanine or tryptophan. The D gene is left open where the match is weak. Clone size appears in some rows only: once, few, many, or a class for an expanded clone.

d_call,v_call,clone_size,j_call,cdr3_nt,cdr3_aa
TRBD1,TRBV5-1,few,TRBJ2-3,TGCGCCAGCAGCCAGACAGGGGGATTCACAGATACGCAGTATTTT,CASSQTGGFTDTQYF
TRBD1,TRBV7-2,NA,TRBJ2-7,TGTGCCAGCAGCAACACAGGGGGCCGGGGAGGCGAGCAGTACTTC,CASSNTGGRGGEQYF
TRBD1,TRBV7-8,few,TRBJ2-7,TGTGCCAGCAGCCCGTTAACGGGACAGGGTTCCTACGAGCAGTACTTC,CASSPLTGQGSYEQYF
TRBD2,TRBV12-3/TRBV12-4,NA,TRBJ2-5,TGTGCCACCCTAGCGGGAGGGGGCGAGACCCAGTACTTC,CATLAGGGETQYF
TRBD1,TRBV6-1,few,TRBJ1-2,TGTGCCAGCAGTGAGTCGATGGGGACAGGGGCCTATGGCTACACCTTC,CASSESMGTGAYGYTF
NA,TRBV10-3,NA,TRBJ2-7,TGTGCCATCAGCCAAACAGGGACCGAGCAGTACTTC,CAISQTGTEQYF
NA,TRBV7-2,many,TRBJ2-1,TGTGCCAGCAGCTTAGAGGGGAAAAATGAGCAGTTCTTC,CASSLEGKNEQFF
TRBD1,TRBV12-3/TRBV12-4,NA,TRBJ2-7,TGTGCCAGCAGTTCCCGGGACAGGGTCTACTACGAGCAGTACTTC,CASSSRDRVYYEQYF
NA,TRBV2,NA,TRBJ1-6,TGTGCCAGCTCCGCGACACCAGATAATTCACCCCTCCACTTT,CASSATPDNSPLHF
NA,TRBV6-6,once,TRBJ1-6,TGTGCCAGCAGGAGGGGTTCCAATTTACCCCTCCACTTT,CASRRGSNLPLHF
TRBD1,TRBV27,NA,TRBJ2-7,TGTGCCAGCAGCCCCGGACAGGGGGTTACCTACGAGCAGTACTTC,CASSPGQGVTYEQYF
NA,TRBV20-1,few,TRBJ2-7,TGCAGTGCTAGACAGGGACTGACAACTTACGAGCAGTACTTC,CSARQGLTTYEQYF
TRBD1,TRBV5-1,NA,TRBJ1-1,TGCGCCAGCAGCTTGGTTGTGTTAGGACAGGGCCTGAACACTGAAGCTTTCTTT,CASSLVVLGQGLNTEAFF
NA,TRBV6-5,few,TRBJ1-2,TGTGCCAGCAGTCCTACAGCGGACCGATATGGCTACACCTTC,CASSPTADRYGYTF
TRBD1,TRBV24-1,NA,TRBJ2-5,TGTGCCACCAGTGACTGGACAGGAAAAGAGACCCAGTACTTC,CATSDWTGKETQYF
TRBD1,TRBV20-1,NA,TRBJ1-5,TGCAGTGCTAGCGGAGGACAGGGCCAAAATCAGCCCCAGCATTTT,CSASGGQGQNQPQHF
NA,TRBV20-1,NA,TRBJ2-3,TGCAGTGCTAGATGGGACCAGGGTCCAGATACGCAGTATTTT,CSARWDQGPDTQYF
TRBD2,TRBV20-1,few,TRBJ2-7,TGCAGTGCTAGATTAGCGGGAGAGTCCTACGAGCAGTACTTC,CSARLAGESYEQYF
TRBD1,TRBV2,NA,TRBJ2-4,TGTGCTAGCAGGGGGCAAAACATTCAGTACTTC,CASRGQNIQYF
TRBD2,TRBV18,many,TRBJ2-7,TGTGCCAGCTCACCCGGGACTAGCAGAGGCGAGCAGTACTTC,CASSPGTSRGEQYF
NA,TRBV6-5,NA,TRBJ2-7,TGTGCCAGCAGTTCCCCTACCGGCGAGCAGTACTTC,CASSSPTGEQYF
TRBD2,TRBV20-1,once,TRBJ2-1,TGCAGTGCTCGACGCACTAGCGGTATCTACAATGAGCAGTTCTTC,CSARRTSGIYNEQFF
NA,TRBV29-1,NA,TRBJ2-3,TGCAGCGTTGGGGGAATCACTACAGATACGCAGTATTTT,CSVGGITTDTQYF
NA,TRBV13,NA,TRBJ2-7,TGTGCCAGCACCCCTGGTCGGGAGAACATGGGTGAGCAGTACTTC,CASTPGRENMGEQYF
NA,TRBV5-6,few,TRBJ2-4,TGTGCCAGCAGCAGCCCCTTTAGGGGTGGTGTCATTCAGTACTTC,CASSSPFRGGVIQYF
NA,TRBV10-1,few,TRBJ2-7,TGCGCCAGCAGCTCCGTGGAGGCGGACCCTGACGAGCAGTACTTC,CASSSVEADPDEQYF
NA,TRBV28,NA,TRBJ2-6,TGTGCCAGCAGTGTCCCAACTTCTGGGGCCAACGTCCTGACTTTC,CASSVPTSGANVLTF
NA,TRBV20-1,NA,TRBJ2-5,TGCAGTGCTAGGGCAGCGGACTTCTGGGAGACCCAGTACTTC,CSARAADFWETQYF
NA,TRBV6-6,NA,TRBJ1-2,TGTGCCAGCAGTTACAACGGGAACCCGGGAGGCTATGGCTACACCTTC,CASSYNGNPGGYGYTF
TRBD1,TRBV7-6,few,TRBJ2-7,TGTGCCAGCAGCTTAGCTAAGGGGGCGGTCGAGCAGTACTTC,CASSLAKGAVEQYF
TRBD2,TRBV5-1,few,TRBJ2-7,TGCGCCAGCAGCTTGGAGGGACTAGCGGGACTCTTGCGCGAGCAGTACTTC,CASSLEGLAGLLREQYF
NA,TRBV14,NA,TRBJ2-7,TGTGCCAGCAGCCCCCAGAGGCCCTCCTACGAGCAGTACTTC,CASSPQRPSYEQYF
NA,TRBV9,once,TRBJ1-2,TGTGCCAGCAGCGTATTCCAGGGTTCCCAGTCGGACTATGGCTGCACCTTC,CASSVFQGSQSDYGCTF
NA,TRBV20-1,few,TRBJ1-2,TGCAGTGCTAGAGCGATACATTTCAACTATGGCTACACCTTC,CSARAIHFNYGYTF
TRBD2,TRBV9,few,TRBJ2-5,TGTGCCAGCAGGTCTAGCGGTGAAGAGACCCAGTACTTC,CASRSSGEETQYF
TRBD2,TRBV27,NA,TRBJ2-3,TGTGCCAGCAGTTCCGTGGGCGGGAGGGCCATAGGAACAGATACGCAGTATTTT,CASSSVGGRAIGTDTQYF
TRBD1,TRBV7-2,NA,TRBJ2-7,TGTGCCAGCAGCTGGTCGGGACAGGGGTCCTACGAGCAGTACTTC,CASSWSGQGSYEQYF
NA,TRBV6-1,NA,TRBJ2-5,TGTGCCAGCAGTGTCTACAGGGTCGAGACCCAGTACTTC,CASSVYRVETQYF
NA,TRBV7-3,few,TRBJ2-7,TGTGCCAGCAGCGTGCAGGGAAGTCCACCCTACGAGCAGTACTTC,CASSVQGSPPYEQYF
NA,TRBV10-3,few,TRBJ2-7,TGTGCCTGTAGACCAGGGGATAGGGCCTACGAGCAGTACTTC,CACRPGDRAYEQYF
NA,TRBV11-2,NA,TRBJ2-1,TGTGCCAGCAGCTTAGGTAGAGTCGGGTCCTCCTCCTACGAGCAGTTCTTC,CASSLGRVGSSSYEQFF
NA,TRBV7-2,NA,TRBJ2-2,TGTGCCAGCAGCTGGCAGGGGAACACCGGGGAGCTGTTTTTT,CASSWQGNTGELFF
NA,TRBV7-8,NA,TRBJ2-7,TGTGCCAGCAGCTTAGCAGCAGGGCCCTCATCCTACGAGCAGTACTTC,CASSLAAGPSSYEQYF
NA,TRBV6-5,NA,TRBJ2-3,TGTGCCAGCAGTTACTCCGTCTCTTCCGCCTCGGGGGATACGCAGTATTTT,CASSYSVSSASGDTQYF
NA,TRBV15,NA,TRBJ1-2,TGTGCCACCAGCAGATCCCGCGGCCAGGGCGGGGGGTATGGCTACACCTTC,CATSRSRGQGGGYGYTF
TRBD1,TRBV20-1,NA,TRBJ2-3,TGCAGTGCAACACGACAGGGTAGCACAGATACGCAGTATTTT,CSATRQGSTDTQYF
TRBD2,TRBV24-1,few,TRBJ2-7,TGTGCCACCAGTGATTCCACTAGCGGGGACTACGAGCAGTACTTC,CATSDSTSGDYEQYF